This TCR beta chain was observed in a study of T-cell memory formation after mild COVID-19. Study-wide results and limits: Some SARS-CoV-2-responding clones were already detected in memory before infection. CD8+ contracting clones occupied EMRA, while CD4+ ones occupied mainly CM and EM.

Germline loops: CDR1 LGHNA, CDR2 YNFKEQ. This CDR3 comprises 12 residues. In regard to this clonotype: The antigen is not known. Sequence at one end of the junction differs from germline and may be a read error.

Constant-segment primers and 5'RACE yielded cDNA libraries for TCR alpha and TCR beta, each carrying sample barcodes and UMIs. TCRdb reanalysed the 5' RACE reads using MiXCR and keeps one entry per CDR3 protein. Of roughly 400,000 distinct CDR3 sequences listed, roughly 18% are singletons. The sequence came from a man aged 18 to 29 who had mild COVID-19 (a few samples of this study predate the infection). Cell type and time point are not known. The specimen sequenced was PBMCs or a T cell subset sorted from them (not recorded which). The V and J genes are TRBV4-2 and TRBJ2-1, with no clear D. CDR3 amino acids: CASRGRYIEQFF. The CDR3, as DNA: TGTGCCAGCAGGGGCCGGTACATTGAGCAGTTCTTC.